This TCR beta chain was captured by sequencing in a study of cytomegalovirus exposure and HLA in healthy donors. The donors were members of the validation cohort, which comprised 90 to 150 subjects and was separate from the first cohort of 600 to 800 subjects. Study-wide findings and caveats: Among TCR beta chains, those listed as cytomegalovirus-associated numbered over 150.

Only in-frame clones appear in the TCRdb table, and some are missing; sequencing was by immunoSEQ multiplex PCR. The top ten hold approximately 2.5% of the sample, which has 200,000 to 300,000 clones, 85% to 90% seen once. CDR3 length: 18 residues. Germline V gene sequence: CDR1 SGDLS, CDR2 YYNGEE. With V trimmed by 2 bases and J by 5 bases, 11 bases remained unmatched. Notes on this clone: Antigen unknown.

Material for sequencing was PBMCs. The J gene is TRBJ2-1, the V gene TRBV9; 12 positions match TRBD2. The origin of this receptor is a man aged 18 to 29 in good health and CMV-seronegative. The CDR3 sequence is CASSVWIGLAGMNNEQFF. The CDR3 DNA is TGTGCCAGCAGCGTGTGGATAGGACTAGCGGGAATGAACAATGAGCAGTTCTTC.